Presented here are 24 T cell receptor beta chains from one specimen sequenced in a study of shared clonotypes between healthy human individuals. Terminally differentiated effector memory CD45RA+ cells were excluded by CCR7 positive selection of CD45RO-negative cells. This table comes from immunoSEQ multiplex PCR, and its TCRdb copy is limited to in-frame clones, with some not included. The table shows about 2.2 million clones, with roughly 91% occurring only once. Source material: naive CD8+ T cells from PBMCs. Receptors were obtained from a man aged 18 to 30 in good health. Some clones in this sample may be carry-over from other donors' samples.

The chain carries TRBV5-6 and TRBJ2-7; tentative D call: TRBD2 (5 bases). CDR1 SGHDT and CDR2 YYEEEE come from the germline V gene. Trimming pared 2 bases from V and 9 bases from J, leaving 15 bases between. The length of the CDR3 is 13 residues. CDR3 DNA sequence: TGTGCCAGCAGCTTTCCGGGGAGTGGCTCGCAGTACTTC. It encodes CASSFPGSGSQYF. Complete variable domain (other parts from reference TRBV5-6 and TRBJ2-7): DAGVTQSPTHLIKTRGQQVTLRCSPKSGHDTVSWYQQALGQGPQFIFQYYEEEERQRGNFPDRFSGHQFPNYSSELNVNALLLGDSALYLCASSFPGSGSQYFGPGTRLTVT.

The chain joins TRBV29-1 to TRBJ2-7; maybe TRBD2 (6 bases). V was cut by 5 bases and J by 4 bases, with 15 bases left in between. The CDR3 is 13 amino acids. The V gene's germline CDR1 is SQVTM and CDR2 ANQGSEA. The CDR3 DNA follows: TGCAGCGTTTTGGAGGGAACGGGGTACGAGCAGTACTTC. Translating gives CSVLEGTGYEQYF.

This sequence joins TRBV27 and TRBJ1-5; no firm D call. Germline-derived CDR1 and CDR2 are MNHEY and SMNVEV (reference sequence). The CDR3 loop spans 15 amino acids. Trimming stripped 6 bases from V and 0 bases from J, with 12 bases between. The CDR3 DNA reads TGTGCCAGCAGGTCTACCCCCTCTAGCAATCAGCCCCAGCATTTT. This sequence encodes CASRSTPSSNQPQHF.

Of note for this clone: The junction and the germline gene differ at one end; a read error may be behind it. The chain employs TRBV7-9 and TRBJ2-7, with TRBD2 identical over 8 bases. The CDR3 totals 15 residues. The germline CDR1 and CDR2 sequences are SEHNR and FQNEAQ (reference sequence). CDR3 residues: CAGSATSGSMYEQYF. CDR3 DNA sequence: TGTGCCGGCAGCGCAACTAGCGGCAGTATGTACGAGCAGTACTTC. Drawing the rest from reference TRBV7-9 and TRBJ2-7, the complete variable domain is DTGVSQNPRHKITKRGQNVTFRCDPISEHNRLYWYRQTLGQGPEFLTYFQNEAQLEKSRLLSDRFSAERPKGSFSTLEIQRTEQGDSAMYLCAGSATSGSMYEQYFGPGTRLTVT.

This chain connects TRBV21-1 to TRBJ1-1. TRBV21-1 is assigned pseudogene status. The length of the CDR3 is 11 residues. This CDR3 is CASSAKREAFF. For the CDR3, the DNA is TGTGCCAGCAGCGCAAAGAGGGAGGCTTTCTTT.

This sequence joins TRBV19 and TRBJ2-5; D not certain. The CDR3 consists of 14 residues. Trimming cost V 5 bases and J 5 bases, with 15 bases left between them. Per the germline V gene, CDR1 is LNHDA and CDR2 is SQIVND (reference sequence). DNA for the CDR3: TGTGCCAGTAGTCCGACCAGGACCTGGGAGACCCAGTACTTC. Translated: CASSPTRTWETQYF.

Concerning this clone: Other DNA sequences of this sample code for an identical CDR3. The chain employs TRBV27 and TRBJ2-1; D unclear. V was cut by 3 bases and J by 2 bases, with 11 bases left in between. The length of the CDR3 is 15 residues. From germline, CDR1 is MNHEY and CDR2 SMNVEV (reference sequence). The CDR3 here is CASSFGQVPYNEQFF. The DNA for the CDR3 is TGTGCCAGCAGTTTTGGGCAGGTTCCCTACAATGAGCAGTTCTTC.

V usage is TRBV29-1 and J usage is TRBJ2-7; D not certain. CDR1 is SQVTM and CDR2 is ANQGSEA in the germline V gene. The CDR3 has 12 amino acids. V lost 0 bases, J lost 5 bases, and 8 bases lay in between. CDR3 sequence: CSVEERWDEQYF. The CDR3, as DNA: TGCAGCGTTGAAGAAAGATGGGACGAGCAGTACTTC.

The sample holds a few counts of this clone. CDR3 nucleotides: TGTGCCAGCAGCTTAGATTCTTGGCAGAACACTGAAGCTTTCTTT. This encodes CASSLDSWQNTEAFF. This chain connects TRBV7-9 to TRBJ1-1; no clear D gene. Trimming pared 1 base from V and 1 base from J, leaving 10 bases between. The germline V gene has CDR1 SEHNR and CDR2 FQNEAQ (reference sequence). The CDR3 spans 15 residues.

This rearrangement joins TRBV10-3 to TRBJ2-1; 7 bases align to TRBD1. The V segment lost 8 bases and the J segment 2 bases; nucleotides outside the gene matches: 3. The CDR3 has 13 residues. CDR1 ENHRY and CDR2 SYGVKD come from the germline V gene. The CDR3 coding sequence is TGTGCCATCCGGGGACAGACCTACAATGAGCAGTTCTTC. It encodes CAIRGQTYNEQFF.

The genes are TRBV5-1 and TRBJ1-4, with a weak D call TRBD1 (6 bases). Per germline, CDR1 SGHRS and CDR2 YFSETQ. The CDR3 is made up of 16 amino acids. The germline V and J ends were trimmed by 3 bases and 6 bases, with 18 bases remaining between them. CDR3 sequence reads: CASSYFRGGADEKLFF. The CDR3 DNA follows: TGCGCCAGCAGCTACTTCCGAGGGGGGGCGGATGAAAAACTGTTTTTT.

As concerns this clone: This sample also contains other DNA sequences that code for the same CDR3. CDR3 loop: CASSLGSYNEQFF. Here the CDR3 DNA reads TGTGCCAGCAGCTTGGGATCCTACAATGAGCAGTTCTTC. This chain connects TRBV7-9 to TRBJ2-1; no clear D. Germline V lookup: CDR1 SEHNR, CDR2 FQNEAQ (reference sequence). V shed 3 bases and J shed 1 base, with 4 bases lying between them. This CDR3 contains 13 residues.

Turning to this clone: Other DNA sequences within the sample encode an identical CDR3. The rearrangement links TRBV28 to TRBJ1-1; maybe TRBD1 (6 bases). The CDR3 runs to 13 residues. Germline-derived CDR1 and CDR2 are MDHEN and SYDVKM. V dropped 5 bases and J dropped 4 bases, with 11 bases sitting between them. CDR3 sequence reads: CASSLQGSTEAFF. CDR3 bases: TGTGCCAGCAGTCTTCAGGGGAGCACTGAAGCTTTCTTT.

CDR3 sequence (DNA): TGTGCCAGCAGCCGTCCGGGGGCATTTGAAGCTTTCTTT. Translating it yields CASSRPGAFEAFF. The chain uses TRBV11-2 and TRBJ1-1, with a tentative D call TRBD1 (6 bases). The germline CDR1 and CDR2 sequences are SGHAT and FQNNGV. The CDR3 covers 13 residues. Trimming took off 5 bases at V and 7 bases at J, with 14 bases between the two ends.

The chain employs TRBV5-1 and TRBJ2-3; D might be TRBD2 (6 bases). In germline, CDR1 is SGHRS, CDR2 YFSETQ. The V end was cut by 2 bases, the J end by 6 bases, with 19 bases between. The CDR3 consists of 16 residues. CDR3 sequence reads: CASSFVGGGLLDTQYF. The CDR3 DNA is TGCGCCAGCAGCTTTGTTGGGGGAGGTCTTTTGGATACGCAGTATTTT.

The genes are TRBV28 and TRBJ2-5, with 9 bases fitting TRBD1. J gave up 3 bases and V 3 bases, and 11 bases lay outside the gene matches. The CDR3 extends over 17 amino acids. Germline CDR1 MDHEN, CDR2 SYDVKM. CDR3: CASSFGVDRGGEETQYF. CDR3 DNA sequence: TGTGCCAGCAGTTTTGGGGTGGACAGGGGAGGAGAAGAGACCCAGTACTTC.

V is TRBV7-2 and J is TRBJ2-7, with D perhaps given as TRBD1 or TRBD2 (6 bases each). The CDR3 runs 15 residues. The V end was cut by 1 base, the J end by 4 bases, with 14 bases between. Per germline, CDR1 SGHTA and CDR2 FQGNSA. The CDR3 DNA reads TGTGCCAGCAGCTTAGAGGGGGGTCCTCTTTACGAGCAGTACTTC. This encodes CASSLEGGPLYEQYF.

The V gene is TRBV15, the J gene TRBJ1-1; D is perhaps TRBD1 (5 bases). The V end was cut by 7 bases, the J end by 4 bases, with 16 bases between. This CDR3 region has 14 residues. CDR1 LNHNV and CDR2 YYDKDF come from the germline V gene (reference sequence). CDR3 protein: CATTERSRVTEAFF. The CDR3 DNA is TGTGCCACCACCGAGAGATCCAGGGTCACTGAAGCTTTCTTT.

This clone is a singleton in its sample. The chain is built from TRBV28 and TRBJ1-6, with 10 bases matching TRBD1. Trimming at V came to 0 bases and at J to 7 bases, leaving 3 bases not matched to a gene. Germline assignment: CDR1 MDHEN and CDR2 SYDVKM. This CDR3 region has 16 residues. The CDR3 DNA follows: TGTGCCAGCAGTTTATGGGGACAGGGGCGGAATTCACCCCTCCACTTT. Translated: CASSLWGQGRNSPLHF.

The V and J genes are TRBV2 and TRBJ2-3, with 9 bases fitting TRBD2. The V gene end was trimmed by 3 bases and the J gene end by 3 bases; junction bases not matched to a gene: 7. Germline loops: CDR1 SNHLY, CDR2 FYNNEI. The CDR3 loop spans 16 amino acids. For the CDR3, the DNA is TGTGCCAGCAGTGATCTTGCGGGAGGGGGGACAGATACGCAGTATTTT. Residues: CASSDLAGGGTDTQYF.

V usage is TRBV28 and J usage is TRBJ1-5; tentatively, D is TRBD1 (5 bases). The CDR3 loop spans 16 amino acids. The germline V and J ends were trimmed by 6 bases and 1 base, with 16 bases remaining between them. CDR1 and CDR2 from the germline V gene are MDHEN and SYDVKM. The CDR3 is CASRDWRGISNQPQHF. Written as DNA, the CDR3 is TGTGCCAGCAGAGACTGGCGGGGGATAAGCAATCAGCCCCAGCATTTT.

This clone was found once. The rearrangement joins TRBV4-3 to TRBJ2-7; maybe TRBD2 (7 bases). The ends were cut back, 1 base at V and 2 bases at J, with 12 bases in the middle. Germline loops: CDR1 LGHNA, CDR2 YSLEER. CDR3 length: 15 amino acids. CDR3 protein: CASSQGPGGPYEQYF. In nucleotides, the CDR3 is TGCGCCAGCAGCCAAGGTCCCGGGGGGCCCTACGAGCAGTACTTC.

This clone was seen a single time. The rearrangement uses TRBV6-1 and TRBJ2-7; 7 nucleotides match TRBD2. Germline V lookup: CDR1 MNHNS, CDR2 SASEGT. The CDR3 consists of 12 residues. J gave up 3 bases and V 8 bases, and 4 bases lay outside the gene matches. The CDR3, as DNA: TGTGCCAGCTGGGGAGGGGACTACGAGCAGTACTTC. The encoded protein is CASWGGDYEQYF.

Concerning this clone itself: The same CDR3 arises from other DNA sequences in this sample as well. This CDR3 is CASSSRDSSYEQYF. As DNA, the CDR3 is TGTGCCAGCAGTTCCCGGGACAGCTCCTACGAGCAGTACTTC. The chain couples TRBV28 to TRBJ2-7; 7 positions match TRBD1. The ends lost 4 bases at V and 0 bases at J; junction bases unmatched: 3. The CDR3 is 14 amino acids. Germline V gene data show CDR1 as MDHEN and CDR2 as SYDVKM.